Below, 19 T cell receptor beta chains from the same sample are listed, as sequenced in a study of blood T cell repertoires in COVID-19. The protocol was immunoSEQ multiplex PCR, while the TCRdb copy is restricted to in-frame clones and leaves out a portion. The sample comprises about 65,000 clones, approximately 93% of which are singletons, and 2.5% to 3% rests with the top ten. Sequenced sample: peripheral blood. The receptors derive from a man aged 70-80 years with active COVID-19.

The chain couples TRBV6-5 to TRBJ2-7, with 10 bases lining up with TRBD1. The germline V gene encodes CDR1 MNHEY and CDR2 SVGAGI. The CDR3 has 14 residues. V gave up 5 bases and J gave up 3 bases; unmatched junction bases: 4. CDR3 bases: TGTGCCAGCAGTCCCTGGGACAGGGGCTACGAGCAGTACTTC. Protein product: CASSPWDRGYEQYF.

This rearrangement joins TRBV5-6 to TRBJ2-7; weak D call: TRBD2 (7 bases). The germline V gene has CDR1 SGHDT and CDR2 YYEEEE. Trimming removed 4 bases at V and 4 bases at J, with 18 bases between. This CDR3 contains 15 residues. Written as DNA, the CDR3 is TGTGCCAGCAGCGGAACAGGGCGGGGGCTTTACGAGCAGTACTTC. Translating it yields CASSGTGRGLYEQYF.

This chain joins TRBV11-2 and TRBJ2-3; the D is unclear. This CDR3 is 14 amino acids long. The V and J ends lost 4 bases and 6 bases respectively, with 14 bases between them. Germline CDR1 and CDR2: SGHAT and FQNNGV. The CDR3 protein is CASSSPPVVDTQYF. CDR3 DNA sequence: TGTGCCAGCAGCTCGCCCCCGGTGGTCGATACGCAGTATTTT.

The DNA for the CDR3 is TGTGCCAGCAGTTCTTTCACTGAAGCTTTCTTT. Its protein is CASSSFTEAFF. V usage is TRBV12-3 or TRBV12-4 and J usage is TRBJ1-1, with D hard to call. This CDR3 contains 11 residues. Trimming took 4 bases from V and 4 from J, leaving 4 bases between them.

The chain carries TRBV9 and TRBJ1-1, with 7 bases that match TRBD1. The germline V gene has CDR1 SGDLS and CDR2 YYNGEE. V trimming: 4 bases; J trimming: 0 bases; junction bases outside the gene matches: 6. This CDR3 is 15 amino acids long. The CDR3, as DNA: TGTGCCAGCAGCTCACGACAGGGCATGAACACTGAAGCTTTCTTT. Translating gives CASSSRQGMNTEAFF.

This chain connects TRBV2 to TRBJ1-2; 11 bases line up with TRBD1. Germline assignment: CDR1 SNHLY and CDR2 FYNNEI. This CDR3 region has 13 residues. V lost 6 bases and J lost 7; bases outside the gene matches: 4. For the CDR3, the DNA is TGTGCCAGCAGGGTCGGGACAGGGGGTGGCTACACCTTC. Its protein is CASRVGTGGGYTF.

This chain links TRBV11-2 with TRBJ1-6; maybe TRBD1 (6 bases). V dropped 1 base and J dropped 10 bases, with 17 bases sitting between them. The CDR3 loop spans 16 amino acids. Germline V gives CDR1 SGHAT, CDR2 FQNNGV. The DNA for the CDR3 is TGTGCCAGCAGCTTAGTTAGGTACAGGGAAGGATCACCCCTCCACTTT. Translation: CASSLVRYREGSPLHF.

The chain is built from TRBV7-7 and TRBJ2-2, with no clear D. Trimming took off 1 base at V and 4 bases at J, with 7 bases between the two ends. The CDR3 runs to 14 residues. Looked up from germline, CDR1 is SSHAT and CDR2 is FNYEAQ (reference sequence). The CDR3 DNA reads as TGTGCCAGCAGCTTAGATTACACCACCGGGGAGCTGTTTTTT. Its translation is CASSLDYTTGELFF. Looking up the rest from reference TRBV7-7 and TRBJ2-2 gives the full variable domain: GAGVSQSPRYKVTKRGQDVTLRCDPISSHATLYWYQQALGQGPEFLTYFNYEAQPDKSGLPSDRFSAERPEGSISTLTIQRTEQRDSAMYRCASSLDYTTGELFFGEGSRLTVL.

The V call is TRBV4-3, the J call TRBJ2-3, with TRBD2 as a possible D gene (6 bases). V shed 3 bases and J shed 2 bases, with 12 bases lying between them. The germline V gene has CDR1 LGHNA and CDR2 YSLEER. The CDR3 is 15 amino acids. Written as DNA, the CDR3 is TGCGCCAGCAGCCAGGCGGGACTGGACACAGATACGCAGTATTTT. This codes for CASSQAGLDTDTQYF.

The V call is TRBV12-2, the J call TRBJ2-5; TRBD1 reflects the table's D call only, with no check against the DNA. TRBV12-2 constitutes a pseudogene. This CDR3 has 19 amino acids. The CDR3 nucleotides are TGTGCAAGTCGCCTTATCAATTGGGACACCGAATCACTCCAAGAGACCCAGTACTTC. Amino acids: CASRLINWDTESLQETQYF.

The rearrangement joins TRBV29-1 to TRBJ2-5; 11 nucleotides align to TRBD1. V gave up 8 bases and J gave up 8 bases; unmatched junction bases: 10. CDR1 and CDR2 from the germline V gene are SQVTM and ANQGSEA. The CDR3 runs 13 residues. The CDR3 DNA reads TGCAGCACCACCCCGGGACAGGGGGGCACCCAGTACTTC. Translation: CSTTPGQGGTQYF.

V and J are TRBV6-6 and TRBJ2-1; 7 bases match TRBD1. CDR3 length: 15 residues. CDR1 MNHNY and CDR2 SVGAGI come from the germline V gene (reference sequence). V lost 7 bases to trimming and J lost 10 bases; unmatched junction nucleotides: 16. The CDR3: CASINRDSHTLEQFF. CDR3 DNA: TGTGCCAGCATCAACAGGGACAGCCACACCTTAGAGCAGTTCTTC.

Written as DNA, the CDR3 is TGCGCCAGCAGCCAACTTCTTGGCAATCAGCCCCAGCATTTT. Amino acids: CASSQLLGNQPQHF. This rearrangement joins TRBV4-1 to TRBJ1-5; D is undetermined. V was clipped by 2 bases and J by 2 bases, with 7 bases between them. This CDR3 is 14 amino acids long. Germline assignment: CDR1 MGHRA and CDR2 YSYEKL.

This chain links TRBV5-4 with TRBJ1-1; TRBD1 matches 7 bases. CDR3 size: 14 residues. The germline CDR1 and CDR2 sequences are SGHNT and YYREEE (reference sequence). The trim removed 5 bases at V and 0 bases at J, leaving 4 bases unmatched. CDR3 residues: CASSFDRVNTEAFF. CDR3 DNA: TGTGCCAGCAGTTTCGACAGGGTGAACACTGAAGCTTTCTTT.

V usage is TRBV27 and J usage is TRBJ1-5, with 7 bases matching TRBD1. Looked up from germline, CDR1 is MNHEY and CDR2 is SMNVEV (reference sequence). Unmatched junction bases numbered 8, after V lost 8 bases and J lost 4 bases. This CDR3 has 14 amino acids. CDR3 bases: TGTGCCAGCCGGCAGACAGGGAAGAATCAGCCCCAGCATTTT. This sequence encodes CASRQTGKNQPQHF.

The V and J genes are TRBV2 and TRBJ2-7, with 9 bases fitting TRBD1. J lost 3 bases, V lost 9 bases, and 6 bases had no gene match. CDR1 and CDR2 (germline): SNHLY, FYNNEI. The CDR3 is 13 residues long. The CDR3 protein is CARAGDRDYEQYF. CDR3 sequence (DNA): TGTGCCAGAGCTGGGGACAGGGACTACGAGCAGTACTTC.

The chain carries TRBV10-3 and TRBJ1-2, with 7 bases that match TRBD1. The CDR3 has 13 amino acids. Losses at the gene ends were 8 bases for V and 7 bases for J; bases not matched to a gene: 10. The germline CDR1 and CDR2 sequences are ENHRY and SYGVKD. The DNA for the CDR3 is TGTGCCATCGCAGGGGGTGTGCCCGGTGGCTACACCTTC. The encoded protein is CAIAGGVPGGYTF.

The rearrangement joins TRBV6-2 or TRBV6-3 to TRBJ1-2, with D unclear. This CDR3 region has 14 residues. Looked up from germline, CDR1 is MNHEY and CDR2 is SVGEGT. V was clipped by 0 bases and J by 1 base, with 6 bases between them. This CDR3 reads CASSYSRVNYGYTF. Written as DNA, the CDR3 is TGTGCCAGCAGTTACTCGCGGGTTAACTATGGCTACACCTTC.

The J gene is TRBJ1-2, the V gene TRBV10-3, with 9 bases fitting TRBD1. The length of the CDR3 is 15 residues. The germline V gene encodes CDR1 ENHRY and CDR2 SYGVKD. The junction had 7 bases not matched to a gene; V was cut back by 2 bases and J by 6 bases. Written as DNA, the CDR3 is TGTGCCATCAGTGAGGGACAGGGGAGGCCGGATGGCTACACCTTC. As protein: CAISEGQGRPDGYTF.